Shown below are 9 T cell receptor beta chains from a single sample sequenced in a study of blood T cell repertoires in COVID-19. Clones were sequenced by immunoSEQ multiplex PCR, and TCRdb holds only the in-frame ones, with some missing. The sample lists under 250,000 clones, 92% seen once, with under 1.5% in the top ten. Material for sequencing was peripheral blood. These receptors all come from a man between 25 and 39 years old with acute or convalescent COVID-19.

V is TRBV29-1 and J is TRBJ2-7, with a weak D call TRBD1 (6 bases). Looked up from germline, CDR1 is SQVTM and CDR2 is ANQGSEA. This CDR3 contains 13 residues. CDR3 in amino acids: CAGSSSTGQEQYF. As DNA, the CDR3 is TGCGCCGGTTCGTCCAGCACAGGGCAAGAGCAGTACTTC.

The J gene is TRBJ1-5, the V gene TRBV6-1; perhaps TRBD1 as D (6 bases). This CDR3 spans 14 amino acids. Trimming removed 1 base from V and 5 bases from J, with 9 bases in between. In germline, CDR1 is MNHNS, CDR2 SASEGT. CDR3 in amino acids: CASSEGQADQPQHF. The CDR3 coding sequence is TGTGCCAGCAGTGAAGGACAGGCGGATCAGCCCCAGCATTTT.

The chain joins TRBV6-5 to TRBJ2-5, with D possibly being TRBD1 (7 bases). The germline V gene has CDR1 MNHEY and CDR2 SVGAGI. CDR3 length equals 15 residues. V shed 5 bases and J shed 5 bases, with 18 bases lying between them. The CDR3 DNA reads TGTGCCAGCAGTCTCGGCTCCTCAGGGGGGGAGACCCAGTACTTC. Translation: CASSLGSSGGETQYF.

The chain carries TRBV28 and TRBJ2-2; 12 nucleotides agree with TRBD2. V gave up 8 bases and J gave up 5 bases; unmatched junction bases: 9. Germline values: CDR1 MDHEN, CDR2 SYDVKM. This CDR3 spans 16 amino acids. CDR3 sequence: CASGTRGTSGTGELFF. The CDR3 nucleotides read TGTGCCAGCGGGACACGGGGGACTAGCGGGACCGGGGAGCTGTTTTTT. The variable domain in full, completed from reference TRBV28 and TRBJ2-2, reads DVKVTQSSRYLVKRTGEKVFLECVQDMDHENMFWYRQDPGLGLRLIYFSYDVKMKEKGDIPEGYSVSREKKERFSLILESASTNQTSMYLCASGTRGTSGTGELFFGEGSRLTVL.

This clone was recorded once. This rearrangement joins TRBV7-8 to TRBJ1-1; D might be TRBD1 (6 bases). Between the trimmed V and J ends, which lost 3 bases and 5 bases, there was a span of 13 bases. The CDR3 runs 14 residues. The germline V gene has CDR1 SGHVS and CDR2 FQNEAQ. The CDR3 is CASSFTGQYTEAFF. Written as DNA, the CDR3 is TGTGCCAGCAGCTTCACGGGACAATATACTGAAGCTTTCTTT.

Only one count was recorded for this clone. The genes are TRBV28 and TRBJ1-1; 7 positions match TRBD1. Trimming took 6 bases from V and 7 from J; bases not matched to a gene: 5. Germline values: CDR1 MDHEN, CDR2 SYDVKM. CDR3 length equals 12 residues. The CDR3 DNA reads TGTGCCAGCAGCCTGGACAGGCTTGAAGCTTTCTTT. It translates to CASSLDRLEAFF.

The chain is built from TRBV24-1 and TRBJ2-1; 7 bases fit TRBD2. The CDR3 runs to 16 residues. The germline gives CDR1 KGHDR, CDR2 SFDVKD. J gave up 0 bases and V 9 bases, and 10 bases lay outside the gene matches. The CDR3 sequence: CATGPLGGSSYNEQFF. DNA for the CDR3: TGTGCCACCGGACCCCTCGGCGGGAGCTCCTACAATGAGCAGTTCTTC.

The V and J genes are TRBV28 and TRBJ1-5; maybe TRBD1 (6 bases). CDR3 length: 14 residues. V gave up 3 bases and J gave up 9 bases, with 15 bases separating them. Germline loops: CDR1 MDHEN, CDR2 SYDVKM. The CDR3 sequence is CASSFRGGRGPQHF. CDR3 DNA sequence: TGTGCCAGCAGTTTCCGAGGGGGTAGAGGGCCCCAGCATTTT.

The chain combines TRBV3-1 (or the pseudogene TRBV3-2) with TRBJ1-3, with TRBD1 matching 7 bases. The CDR3 runs 15 residues. Germline lookup yields CDR1 LGHDT and CDR2 YNNKEL (reference sequence). Trimming cost V 4 bases and J 5 bases; bases outside gene matches: 8. CDR3 coding DNA: TGTGCCAGCAGCCCGACAGGGTCCGGGAGAAACACCATATATTTT. Amino acid sequence: CASSPTGSGRNTIYF.